The rows below give T cell receptor beta chains drawn from one sample of a study of cytomegalovirus exposure and HLA in healthy donors. TCRdb's copy holds only in-frame clones and misses some; the assay was immunoSEQ multiplex PCR. The repertoire consists of over 150,000 clones, with around 80% occurring once and the leading ten covering 1.2% to 1.5%. The sample was PBMCs. These receptors originate from a young man in good health and CMV-seronegative. Both conserved end residues are part of each CDR3. Fields, in order: J gene, CDR3 length, clone size, D gene, V gene, CDR3 DNA, CDR3 protein. D genes are given only for firm matches. Expanded clones are given a class, and other clones once, few, many or no size at all.

j_call: TRBJ1-2
cdr3_length: 14
clone_size: few
d_call: .
v_call: TRBV16
cdr3_nt: TGTGCCAGCAGCCAATTCCCCGGGAACTATGGCTACACCTTC
cdr3_aa: CASSQFPGNYGYTF

j_call: TRBJ2-6
cdr3_length: 16
clone_size: .
d_call: TRBD1
v_call: TRBV5-4
cdr3_nt: TGTGCCAGCAGCTACCAAGACAGGGCTGGGGCCAACGTCCTGACTTTC
cdr3_aa: CASSYQDRAGANVLTF

j_call: TRBJ2-7
cdr3_length: 14
clone_size: .
d_call: .
v_call: TRBV19
cdr3_nt: TGTGCCAGTAGGCTCTCGTCAGGGGTCTACGAGCAGTACTTC
cdr3_aa: CASRLSSGVYEQYF

j_call: TRBJ2-1
cdr3_length: 14
clone_size: .
d_call: TRBD2
v_call: TRBV4-3
cdr3_nt: TGCGCCAGCAGCCCCTCGGGGGGAGAGGTTGAGCAGTTCTTC
cdr3_aa: CASSPSGGEVEQFF

j_call: TRBJ2-1
cdr3_length: 12
clone_size: .
d_call: .
v_call: TRBV27
cdr3_nt: TGTGCCAGCAGTTGGGAGCAGGATGAGCAGTTCTTC
cdr3_aa: CASSWEQDEQFF

j_call: TRBJ2-5
cdr3_length: 15
clone_size: .
d_call: TRBD2
v_call: TRBV25-1
cdr3_nt: TGTGCCAGCAGTGAATTTCGCGGGGGACAAGAGACCCAGTACTTC
cdr3_aa: CASSEFRGGQETQYF

j_call: TRBJ2-7
cdr3_length: 15
clone_size: .
d_call: TRBD1
v_call: TRBV6-6
cdr3_nt: TGTGCCAGCAGTTACTCTGGGACAGGGGGAGGAGAGCAGTACTTC
cdr3_aa: CASSYSGTGGGEQYF

j_call: TRBJ1-3
cdr3_length: 17
clone_size: .
d_call: TRBD1
v_call: TRBV19
cdr3_nt: TGTGCCAGTAGTATTCATTGGACAGGACAAGCAGGAAACACCATATATTTT
cdr3_aa: CASSIHWTGQAGNTIYF

j_call: TRBJ2-7
cdr3_length: 15
clone_size: .
d_call: TRBD2
v_call: TRBV27
cdr3_nt: TGTGCCAGCACCCCTCTAGCGGGAGCCCCCCTCGAGCAGTACTTC
cdr3_aa: CASTPLAGAPLEQYF

j_call: TRBJ1-1
cdr3_length: 14
clone_size: .
d_call: .
v_call: TRBV27
cdr3_nt: TGTGCCAGCAGTCCATATTCGTGGAGCACTGAAGCTTTCTTT
cdr3_aa: CASSPYSWSTEAFF

j_call: TRBJ2-5
cdr3_length: 14
clone_size: .
d_call: TRBD2
v_call: TRBV19
cdr3_nt: TGTGCCAGTACCCGGGGAGCGGGAGAAGAGACCCAGTACTTC
cdr3_aa: CASTRGAGEETQYF

j_call: TRBJ2-1
cdr3_length: 16
clone_size: once
d_call: TRBD2
v_call: TRBV4-3
cdr3_nt: TGCGCCAGCAGCCAGATAACGGGACTAGCGGTTGGTGAGCAGTTCTTC
cdr3_aa: CASSQITGLAVGEQFF

j_call: TRBJ2-7
cdr3_length: 11
clone_size: .
d_call: .
v_call: TRBV28
cdr3_nt: TGTGCCAGCACTAGAGGGTACGAGCAGTACTTC
cdr3_aa: CASTRGYEQYF

j_call: TRBJ2-2
cdr3_length: 15
clone_size: few
d_call: .
v_call: TRBV9
cdr3_nt: TGTGCCAGCAGCGTTTATTGGGGGCGAGGCGGGGAGCTGTTTTTT
cdr3_aa: CASSVYWGRGGELFF

j_call: TRBJ2-5
cdr3_length: 13
clone_size: .
d_call: .
v_call: TRBV5-5
cdr3_nt: TGTGCCAGCAGCCGGACAGAGGGGGAGACCCAGTACTTC
cdr3_aa: CASSRTEGETQYF

j_call: TRBJ2-1
cdr3_length: 13
clone_size: .
d_call: .
v_call: TRBV5-6
cdr3_nt: TGTGCCAGCAGTCACGACAGCTACAATGAGCAGTTCTTC
cdr3_aa: CASSHDSYNEQFF

j_call: TRBJ2-3
cdr3_length: 18
clone_size: .
d_call: TRBD1
v_call: TRBV4-1
cdr3_nt: TGCGCCAGCAGCCACTGGGGGACAGGGACCTCTAGCACAGATACGCAGTATTTT
cdr3_aa: CASSHWGTGTSSTDTQYF

j_call: TRBJ1-2
cdr3_length: 13
clone_size: .
d_call: TRBD1
v_call: TRBV27
cdr3_nt: TGTGCCAGCAGCCAAACAGGGGTCGGAGGCTACACCTTC
cdr3_aa: CASSQTGVGGYTF

j_call: TRBJ2-7
cdr3_length: 12
clone_size: .
d_call: .
v_call: TRBV6-5
cdr3_nt: TGTGCCAGCAGTCCCCGGGACTACGAGCAGTACTTC
cdr3_aa: CASSPRDYEQYF

j_call: TRBJ1-2
cdr3_length: 13
clone_size: .
d_call: .
v_call: TRBV27
cdr3_nt: TGTGCCAGCAGGGGCCGGGGGGACTATGGCTACACCTTC
cdr3_aa: CASRGRGDYGYTF

j_call: TRBJ1-4
cdr3_length: 17
clone_size: .
d_call: .
v_call: TRBV4-3
cdr3_nt: TGCGCCAGCAGCCAAGGGGGCAACAGCGGGGGTTTCGAAAAACTGTTTTTT
cdr3_aa: CASSQGGNSGGFEKLFF

j_call: TRBJ2-7
cdr3_length: 13
clone_size: .
d_call: .
v_call: TRBV4-3
cdr3_nt: TGCGCCAGCAGCCAGGGCCCTCGGGGCGAGCAGTACTTC
cdr3_aa: CASSQGPRGEQYF

j_call: TRBJ2-7
cdr3_length: 16
clone_size: .
d_call: TRBD2
v_call: TRBV19
cdr3_nt: TGTGCCAGTAGTCCTACCTCAACGGGAGGATCCTACGAGCAGTACTTC
cdr3_aa: CASSPTSTGGSYEQYF

j_call: TRBJ2-3
cdr3_length: 13
clone_size: .
d_call: .
v_call: TRBV2
cdr3_nt: TGTGCCAGCAGTGAAGATGAGCCAGATACGCAGTATTTT
cdr3_aa: CASSEDEPDTQYF

j_call: TRBJ1-1
cdr3_length: 15
clone_size: once
d_call: .
v_call: TRBV18
cdr3_nt: TGTGCCAGCTCACCCACTCCCAGTTGGGACACTGAAACTTTCTTT
cdr3_aa: CASSPTPSWDTETFF

j_call: TRBJ2-1
cdr3_length: 13
clone_size: once
d_call: .
v_call: TRBV5-4
cdr3_nt: TGTGCCAGCAGCCTCCACTACTACAATGAGCAGTTCTTC
cdr3_aa: CASSLHYYNEQFF